This TCR beta chain derives from a study of beta chain features in type 1 diabetes. Background on the study: Over all samples combined, over 85 million sorted cells were examined.

Of the isolated RNA, all was reverse transcribed, and so the sequenced material was expressed TCRB transcripts. The method was immunoSEQ multiplex PCR; TCRdb's version includes in-frame clones alone and lacks a portion of them. The sample contains over 600,000 clones, roughly an eighth of which appear only once. V lost 0 bases and J lost 4; bases outside the gene matches: 3. The CDR3 contains 15 residues. The germline gives CDR1 SGHNT, CDR2 YYREEE (reference sequence). This clone was recorded a few times. Its target is unknown. This sample also contains other DNA sequences that code for the same CDR3. General observations from the study: For Type 1 diabetes patients, all four CD4+ subsets carried TCRB CDR3s that were moderately but significantly shorter. Researchers reported that naive, central memory and Treg TCRB repertoires appeared more similar in patients than in healthy donors. It was not settled here whether HLA type affects TCRB rearrangement.

The chain couples TRBV5-4 to TRBJ2-5; TRBD1 matches at 10 bases. Sequencing input: naive CD4+ T cells from blood. The clonotype comes from a man younger than 45 with type 1 diabetes. CDR3 bases: TGTGCCAGCAGCTTGGGACAGGGGGCCGGAGAGACCCAGTACTTC. It codes for CASSLGQGAGETQYF. Full variable domain (remainder filled in from reference TRBV5-4 and TRBJ2-5): ETGVTQSPTHLIKTRGQQVTLRCSSQSGHNTVSWYQQALGQGPQFIFQYYREEENGRGNFPPRFSGLQFPNYSSELNVNALELDDSALYLCASSLGQGAGETQYFGPGTRLLVL.